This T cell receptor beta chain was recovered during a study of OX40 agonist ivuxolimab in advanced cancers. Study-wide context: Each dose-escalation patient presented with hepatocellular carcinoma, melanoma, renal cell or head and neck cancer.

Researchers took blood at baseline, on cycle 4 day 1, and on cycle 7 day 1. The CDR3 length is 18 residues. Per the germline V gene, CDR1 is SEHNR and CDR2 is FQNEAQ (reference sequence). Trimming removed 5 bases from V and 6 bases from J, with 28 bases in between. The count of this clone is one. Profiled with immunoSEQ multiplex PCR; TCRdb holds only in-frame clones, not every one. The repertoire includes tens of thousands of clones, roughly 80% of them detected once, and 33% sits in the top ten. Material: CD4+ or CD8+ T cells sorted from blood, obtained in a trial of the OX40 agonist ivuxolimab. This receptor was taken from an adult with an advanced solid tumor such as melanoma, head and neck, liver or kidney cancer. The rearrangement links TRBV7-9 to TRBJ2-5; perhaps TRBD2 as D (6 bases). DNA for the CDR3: TGTGCCAGCAGCCCGCAGTTTGGACTAACTACTAGTTTGAAGACCCAGTACTTC. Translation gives CASSPQFGLTTSLKTQYF. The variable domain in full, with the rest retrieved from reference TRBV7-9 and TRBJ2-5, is DTGVSQNPRHKITKRGQNVTFRCDPISEHNRLYWYRQTLGQGPEFLTYFQNEAQLEKSRLLSDRFSAERPKGSFSTLEIQRTEQGDSAMYLCASSPQFGLTTSLKTQYFGPGTRLLVL.